The 15 T cell receptor beta chains listed next were all sequenced from one sample in a study of identical twins. TCRdb re-called the 5' RACE reads through MiXCR, storing one row per CDR3 protein. The sample has roughly 500,000 distinct CDR3 sequences; about 20% are singletons. The sample also formed part of further work on T cells expressing NK-cell markers.

The material sequenced was CD4+ T cells sorted from blood. These receptors were collected from a woman between 18 and 30 years old in good health.

This clonotype was observed a few times. V gene TRBV24-1 combines with J gene TRBJ2-1, with D hard to call. The V end was cut by 1 base, the J end by 8 bases, with 2 bases between. The CDR3 length is 11 residues. The V gene's germline CDR1 is KGHDR and CDR2 SFDVKD. The CDR3: CATSDFYEQFF. DNA for the CDR3: TGTGCCACCAGTGATTTCTATGAGCAGTTCTTC.

This rearrangement joins TRBV5-1 to TRBJ1-1; 9 nucleotides line up with TRBD1. CDR3 length equals 14 residues. Germline V gene data show CDR1 as SGHRS and CDR2 as YFSETQ. J lost 5 bases, V lost 5 bases, and 7 bases had no gene match. The chain's CDR3 is CASSRTGEGTEAFF. DNA of the CDR3: TGCGCCAGCAGTAGGACAGGGGAAGGAACTGAAGCTTTCTTT.

V usage is TRBV5-1 and J usage is TRBJ2-1; 11 bases line up with TRBD2. The V and J ends lost 6 bases and 5 bases, in that order; junction bases with no gene match: 10. Germline V gene lookup returns CDR1 SGHRS and CDR2 YFSETQ. This CDR3 is 16 amino acids long. The chain's CDR3 is CASNPGGTSGNNEQFF. Here the CDR3 DNA reads TGCGCCAGCAACCCCGGAGGGACTAGCGGAAACAATGAGCAGTTCTTC.

The table lists this clonotype with many counts. This rearrangement joins TRBV29-1 to TRBJ2-3, with D possibly being TRBD1 or TRBD2 (6 bases each). The CDR3 length is 14 residues. The germline V gene encodes CDR1 SQVTM and CDR2 ANQGSEA. Trimming left V 6 bases short and J 3 bases short, with 16 bases between. The CDR3 loop is CSVERGLGTDTQYF. For the CDR3, the DNA is TGCAGCGTCGAACGGGGGCTGGGGACAGATACGCAGTATTTT.

The rearrangement links TRBV2 to TRBJ1-1; D remains ambiguous. V lost 2 bases and J lost 8, with 9 bases in between. This CDR3 has 12 residues. Germline loops: CDR1 SNHLY, CDR2 FYNNEI. The CDR3 sequence: CASSEFAGEAFF. CDR3 bases: TGTGCCAGCAGTGAATTTGCGGGCGAAGCTTTCTTT.

The V and J genes are TRBV20-1 and TRBJ2-7; 9 bases are shared with TRBD1. The germline V gene encodes CDR1 DFQATT and CDR2 SNEGSKA (reference sequence). The CDR3 sequence is 14 residues long. J lost 2 bases, V lost 6 bases, and 8 bases had no gene match. The CDR3 sequence: CSASAGTGPYEQYF. DNA for the CDR3: TGCAGTGCATCGGCCGGGACAGGGCCCTACGAGCAGTACTTC.

The chain recombines TRBV30 with TRBJ2-3, with D perhaps matching TRBD2 (5 bases). Looked up from germline, CDR1 is GTSNPN and CDR2 is SVGIG (reference sequence). The length of the CDR3 is 14 residues. The germline V and J ends were trimmed by 0 bases and 4 bases, with 11 bases remaining between them. The CDR3 DNA reads TGTGCCTGGAGTGTAGGTAGCGCCGCAGATACGCAGTATTTT. Amino acid sequence: CAWSVGSAADTQYF.

The chain couples TRBV6-2 or TRBV6-3 to TRBJ1-1; TRBD1 might be the D (5 bases). The CDR3 length is 13 residues. Per germline, CDR1 MNHEY and CDR2 SVGEGT. Trimming stripped 6 bases from V and 4 bases from J, with 12 bases between. The CDR3 spells CASRTDGTTEAFF. CDR3 DNA sequence: TGTGCCAGCAGGACGGACGGGACCACTGAAGCTTTCTTT.

The V gene is TRBV3-1, the J gene TRBJ2-1; perhaps D is TRBD1 or TRBD2 (5 bases each). The CDR3 totals 16 residues. Germline assignment: CDR1 LGHDT and CDR2 YNNKEL (reference sequence). V lost 1 base, J lost 7 bases, and 17 bases lay in between. Written as DNA, the CDR3 is TGTGCCAGCAGCCAAGGTCTTGCGACAGCGGAAAATGAGCAGTTCTTC. Its protein is CASSQGLATAENEQFF.

This clonotype has just a few counts. The chain has TRBV6-5 and TRBJ1-3, with D uncertain. The CDR3 length is 14 residues. The germline CDR1 and CDR2 sequences are MNHEY and SVGAGI. Trimming took off 4 bases at V and 0 bases at J, with 7 bases between the two ends. The CDR3 nucleotides read TGTGCCAGCAGTTCTGAGAGCTCTGGAAACACCATATATTTT. Protein sequence: CASSSESSGNTIYF.

The chain employs TRBV11-1 and TRBJ2-1; TRBD2 matches at 14 bases. The CDR3 sequence is 18 residues long. V shed 3 bases and J 9 bases; nucleotides not matched to a gene: 13. Germline CDR1 SGHAT, CDR2 FQDESV (reference sequence). The CDR3 reads CASSLRTSGRTTWGEQFF. The CDR3 bases are TGTGCCAGCAGCTTGCGGACTAGCGGGAGGACCACTTGGGGTGAGCAGTTCTTC.

This chain joins TRBV9 and TRBJ2-3; no reliable D call. The CDR3 sequence is 14 residues long. Germline V gives CDR1 SGDLS, CDR2 YYNGEE. Deletions cut 7 bases from V and 6 bases from J, with 18 bases between. The CDR3 nucleotides are TGTGCCAGCGGGATAGGGCTTACGGCGGATACGCAGTATTTT. It translates to CASGIGLTADTQYF.

This clonotype appeared a few times. V usage is TRBV3-1 and J usage is TRBJ1-1; D is uncertain. This CDR3 region has 10 residues. The germline V gene has CDR1 LGHDT and CDR2 YNNKEL (reference sequence). The V end lost 7 bases, the J end lost 9 bases, and 9 bases lay between the germline ends. The CDR3 loop reads CASTTEKAFF. The CDR3 region has the DNA TGTGCCAGCACCACGGAAAAAGCTTTCTTT.

This chain connects TRBV20-1 to TRBJ2-3, with TRBD1 matching 7 bases. This CDR3 spans 14 amino acids. The germline CDR1 and CDR2 sequences are DFQATT and SNEGSKA (reference sequence). With V trimmed by 2 bases and J by 1 base, 3 bases remained unmatched. CDR3 sequence reads: CSARIGQGTDTQYF. The DNA for the CDR3 is TGCAGTGCTAGAATAGGACAGGGCACAGATACGCAGTATTTT.

In its sample, this clonotype was seen a few times. The chain employs TRBV20-1 and TRBJ2-5; D possibly uses TRBD1 or TRBD2 (5 bases each). V shed 6 bases and J shed 2 bases, with 7 bases lying between them. The CDR3 has 11 amino acids. The V gene's germline CDR1 is DFQATT and CDR2 SNEGSKA (reference sequence). CDR3 bases: TGCAGTGCGGGGGATCAAGAGACCCAGTACTTC. Its protein product is CSAGDQETQYF.